Listed below are T cell receptor beta chains from one sample, sequenced in a study of shared clonotypes between healthy human individuals. Clones were read by immunoSEQ multiplex PCR, and TCRdb kept only the in-frame ones, dropping some. Counted here are fewer than 550,000 clones, 75% to 80% occurring once; the ten biggest clones make up 9.5% to 15%. The sequenced sample was PBMCs. The receptors originated from a woman aged 35 to 49 in good health. Some clones in this sample may be carry-over from other donors' samples. Each CDR3 is given with its conserved first and last residue. The D gene is left open where the match is weak. Clone size is stated in some rows and not others, as once, few, many or a class when expanded.

TRBV10-2,NA,TRBJ1-6,NA,CASSEVYNSPLHF,TGCGCCAGCAGTGAAGTCTATAATTCACCCCTCCACTTT
TRBV7-3,NA,TRBJ1-2,NA,CASSLNFGYTF,TGTGCCAGCAGCTTAAACTTTGGCTACACCTTC
TRBV2,NA,TRBJ1-2,NA,CASSDGNYGYTF,TGTGCCAGCAGTGACGGGAACTATGGCTACACCTTC
TRBV28,NA,TRBJ2-7,NA,CASSRTAGASYEQYF,TGTGCCAGCAGTAGGACCGCGGGGGCCTCCTACGAGCAGTACTTC
TRBV2,NA,TRBJ2-7,TRBD2,CASTRGTSGRSYEQYF,TGTGCCAGCACTCGGGGGACTAGCGGGAGGTCCTACGAGCAGTACTTC
TRBV27,once,TRBJ2-5,NA,CASSLYQDYPRGAQYF,TGTGCCAGCAGCTTATACCAGGACTATCCTAGGGGGGCCCAGTACTTC
TRBV30,NA,TRBJ2-3,TRBD1,CAWSQITGDTDTQYF,TGTGCCTGGAGTCAAATTACAGGGGACACAGATACGCAGTATTTT
TRBV6-1,NA,TRBJ2-5,TRBD1,CASEGGVRETQYF,TGTGCCAGCGAAGGGGGCGTCCGAGAGACCCAGTACTTC
TRBV5-1,NA,TRBJ2-7,NA,CASSLRAGSSYEQYF,TGCGCCAGCAGCCTCAGGGCAGGGAGCTCCTACGAGCAGTACTTC
TRBV2,NA,TRBJ2-6,NA,CASLRRSGANVLTF,TGTGCCAGCCTCAGGAGGTCTGGGGCCAACGTCCTGACTTTC
TRBV28,few,TRBJ2-7,TRBD1,CASSLVDRGHIEQYF,TGTGCCAGCAGTTTAGTTGACAGGGGGCATATCGAGCAGTACTTC
TRBV28,NA,TRBJ2-7,NA,CASSLRPGLLPEQYF,TGTGCCAGCAGTCTCCGACCGGGACTCCTTCCAGAGCAGTACTTC
TRBV7-6,NA,TRBJ2-7,NA,CASSSMRQGGKREQYF,TGTGCCAGCAGCTCAATGAGACAGGGCGGGAAGCGAGAGCAGTACTTC
TRBV19,NA,TRBJ1-2,TRBD1,CASNSRTGYITGYTF,TGTGCCAGTAATTCGAGGACAGGCTACATAACTGGCTACACCTTC
TRBV18,NA,TRBJ1-2,NA,CASSPQSANYGYTF,TGTGCCAGCTCACCACAGTCAGCTAACTATGGCTACACCTTC
TRBV28,NA,TRBJ1-2,NA,CASRNGWIGSSYGYTF,TGTGCCAGCCGGAATGGTTGGATAGGCAGTTCCTATGGCTACACCTTC
TRBV11-1,once,TRBJ2-1,TRBD2,CASSFSTSGYKGSYNEQFF,TGTGCCAGCAGCTTTTCGACTAGCGGGTATAAGGGCTCCTACAATGAGCAGTTCTTC
TRBV4-1,NA,TRBJ2-5,TRBD2,CASSQGTSTLQETQYF,TGCGCCAGCAGCCAGGGGACTAGCACCTTACAAGAGACCCAGTACTTC
TRBV30,NA,TRBJ2-5,TRBD2,CAWKWAGGRETQYF,TGTGCCTGGAAGTGGGCGGGGGGCCGAGAGACCCAGTACTTC
TRBV2,NA,TRBJ2-1,NA,CASSEEVINEQFF,TGTGCCAGCAGTGAAGAAGTTATCAATGAGCAGTTCTTC
TRBV7-3,NA,TRBJ2-3,NA,CASSLGAHTDTQYF,TGTGCCAGCAGCTTAGGAGCACACACAGATACGCAGTATTTT
TRBV4-1,NA,TRBJ1-2,TRBD1,CASSQAQGVNYGYTF,TGCGCCAGCAGCCAAGCCCAGGGGGTGAACTATGGCTACACCTTC
TRBV7-8,NA,TRBJ1-5,NA,CASSLEGIGADQPQHF,TGTGCCAGCAGCTTAGAGGGAATTGGGGCGGATCAGCCCCAGCATTTT
TRBV6-1,NA,TRBJ2-1,NA,CASSETGYNEQFF,TGTGCCAGCAGTGAAACAGGGTACAATGAGCAGTTCTTC
TRBV28,few,TRBJ2-7,NA,CASSLPPGGSSSYEQYF,TGTGCCAGCAGTTTGCCCCCGGGCGGCTCTAGCTCCTACGAGCAGTACTTC